The subject of this entry is one T cell receptor beta chain. The data belong to a study of CD8 T cells in Susac syndrome. With random hexamers, reverse transcription was performed on roughly 0.5 to 1 ug of RNA. One entry per CDR3 protein, called by TCRdb with MiXCR from the immunoSEQ multiplex PCR reads. The table records 150,000 or so distinct CDR3 sequences, roughly 95% of them present only once. The CDR3 contains 15 residues. The germline V gene has CDR1 MDHEN and CDR2 SYDVKM. The V end was cut by 6 bases, the J end by 6 bases, with 20 bases between. This receptor was taken from a human donor with multiple sclerosis. The J gene is TRBJ1-2, the V gene TRBV28; a possible D gene is TRBD1 (5 bases). The sequenced sample was CD4+ T cells from PBMCs. For the CDR3, the DNA is TGTGCCAGCAGAACATCTTCGACGGGAGGGGATGGCTACACCTTC. This translates into CASRTSSTGGDGYTF.